Below, 14 T cell receptor beta chains from the same sample are listed, as sequenced in a study of blood T cell repertoires in COVID-19. Measured with immunoSEQ multiplex PCR; TCRdb has only the in-frame clones, and not every one. Among 150,000 or so clones listed, around 87% were seen once. The sample was peripheral blood. These receptors all stem from an elderly man with acute or convalescent COVID-19.

The chain combines TRBV9 with TRBJ1-1, with a possible D match to TRBD1 (6 bases). The germline gives CDR1 SGDLS, CDR2 YYNGEE. The CDR3 runs 15 residues. V gave up 4 bases and J gave up 5 bases, with 18 bases separating them. The CDR3 DNA sequence: TGTGCCAGCAGCCCCAGACAGGCCACGAGTACTGAAGCTTTCTTT. Its translation is CASSPRQATSTEAFF.

The chain couples TRBV5-8 to TRBJ1-2; 7 bases map to TRBD1. CDR3 length: 15 residues. The V gene end was trimmed by 5 bases and the J gene end by 2 bases; junction bases not matched to a gene: 9. In germline, CDR1 is SGHTS, CDR2 YDEGEE. For the CDR3, the DNA is TGTGCCAGCAGAGCAACAGGGGTCCAGAACTATGGCTACACCTTC. This encodes CASRATGVQNYGYTF. Full variable domain (missing parts from reference TRBV5-8 and TRBJ1-2): EAGVTQSPTHLIKTRGQQATLRCSPISGHTSVYWYQQALGLGLQFLLWYDEGEERNRGNFPPRFSGRQFPNYSSELNVNALELEDSALYLCASRATGVQNYGYTFGSGTRLTVV.

This rearrangement joins TRBV3-1 (or the pseudogene TRBV3-2) to TRBJ2-1, with TRBD2 identical over 7 bases. The CDR3 is made up of 15 amino acids. V trimming: 6 bases; J trimming: 4 bases; junction bases outside the gene matches: 9. CDR1 and CDR2 (germline): LGHDT, YNNKEL (reference sequence). CDR3 sequence: CASREGLEGYNEQFF. The CDR3 coding sequence is TGTGCCAGCAGGGAAGGACTAGAGGGTTACAATGAGCAGTTCTTC.

The chain couples TRBV6-7 to TRBJ1-3; D is ambiguous. Being an ORF, TRBV6-7 has a function that is uncertain. The CDR3 is 17 residues long. Between the trimmed V and J ends, which lost 0 bases and 0 bases, there was a span of 12 bases. The CDR3, as DNA: TGTGCCAGCAGTTACTCCCCGTTGGAGTACTCTGGAAACACCATATATTTT. Protein: CASSYSPLEYSGNTIYF.

The rearrangement links TRBV5-1 to TRBJ2-7, with 9 bases identical to TRBD2. Germline V CDR1 and CDR2: SGHRS, YFSETQ. This CDR3 region has 14 residues. Trimming cost V 3 bases and J 3 bases; bases outside gene matches: 4. As DNA, the CDR3 is TGCGCCAGCAGCTCTACTAGCGGGCTCTACGAGCAGTACTTC. Its protein product is CASSSTSGLYEQYF.

The CDR3 DNA reads as TGTGCCAGCTCACCACAGGGACAGGGGGCCCACACCATATATTTT. Translated: CASSPQGQGAHTIYF. The chain recombines TRBV18 with TRBJ1-3, with TRBD1 identical over 12 bases. J was trimmed by 8 bases and V by 1 base; bases with no gene match: 3. Germline CDR1 is KGHSH and CDR2 is LQKENI. The CDR3 sequence is 15 residues long.

The V gene is TRBV11-2, the J gene TRBJ1-1; no firm D call. The CDR3 spans 16 residues. V shed 0 bases and J shed 3 bases, with 14 bases lying between them. Germline-derived CDR1 and CDR2 are SGHAT and FQNNGV. CDR3 region: CASSLEVWGGHTEAFF. The CDR3 nucleotides are TGTGCCAGCAGCTTAGAAGTATGGGGAGGCCACACTGAAGCTTTCTTT.

This clone occurred once. This chain joins TRBV6-5 and TRBJ2-5; TRBD2 agrees at 12 bases. CDR1 MNHEY and CDR2 SVGAGI come from the germline V gene. With 6 bases clipped from V and 5 bases from J, the junction kept 7 bases outside the gene matches. This CDR3 contains 15 residues. CDR3 protein: CASSSSGGAAETQYF. The CDR3 bases are TGTGCCAGCAGCTCTAGCGGGGGGGCCGCCGAGACCCAGTACTTC.

The chain employs TRBV2 and TRBJ2-3; 11 bases map to TRBD2. Germline V gives CDR1 SNHLY, CDR2 FYNNEI. With V trimmed by 0 bases and J by 4 bases, 9 bases remained unmatched. The CDR3 extends over 18 amino acids. The DNA of the CDR3 is TGTGCCAGCAGTGAAGCTGGGGTTAGCGGGGGGGTCGCAGATACGCAGTATTTT. Translating gives CASSEAGVSGGVADTQYF.

This chain links TRBV4-2 with TRBJ1-2; 9 positions match TRBD1. J was trimmed by 4 bases and V by 2 bases; bases with no gene match: 11. Germline lookup yields CDR1 LGHNA and CDR2 YNFKEQ. The CDR3 runs to 17 residues. CDR3 in DNA: TGTGCCAGCAGCCAACAAATTGGGACAGGGAGAAGCTATGGCTACACCTTC. The encoded protein is CASSQQIGTGRSYGYTF.

The V gene is TRBV3-1 (or the pseudogene TRBV3-2), the J gene TRBJ1-4; D perhaps matches TRBD1 (6 bases). The V end was cut by 2 bases, the J end by 7 bases, with 14 bases between. This CDR3 is built from 15 residues. Germline CDR1 and CDR2: LGHDT and YNNKEL (reference sequence). The CDR3 protein is CASSQPTGQSEKLFF. The CDR3 DNA follows: TGTGCCAGCAGCCAACCGACAGGTCAGAGTGAAAAACTGTTTTTT.

The rearrangement joins TRBV27 to TRBJ2-7; 8 bases align to TRBD1. This CDR3 spans 16 amino acids. From germline, CDR1 is MNHEY and CDR2 SMNVEV (reference sequence). The ends lost 5 bases at V and 3 bases at J; junction bases unmatched: 12. This chain's CDR3 is CASSIRTGSNFYEQYF. The DNA for the CDR3 is TGTGCCAGCAGTATACGGACAGGGTCTAATTTCTACGAGCAGTACTTC.

This chain links TRBV3-1 (or the pseudogene TRBV3-2) with TRBJ1-6; D not certain. Deletions cut 4 bases from V and 9 bases from J, with 13 bases between. This CDR3 spans 14 amino acids. Germline V CDR1 and CDR2: LGHDT, YNNKEL (reference sequence). The CDR3 here is CASSPEIVRSPLHF. The CDR3, as DNA: TGTGCCAGCAGCCCCGAGATTGTACGTTCACCCCTCCACTTT.

The rearrangement joins TRBV10-2 to TRBJ2-2, with 7 positions matching TRBD2. J gave up 1 base and V 7 bases, and 9 bases lay outside the gene matches. CDR3 length equals 16 residues. CDR1 and CDR2 from the germline V gene are WSHSY and SAAADI. CDR3 DNA: TGCGCCAGCATTAGTGTAGCGGGCCTGAACACCGGGGAGCTGTTTTTT. It encodes CASISVAGLNTGELFF.